This T cell receptor beta chain was identified during a study of human T cells and chemical hapten exposure. Study as a whole: For the roughly 25-week duration of the study, patients were given weekly doses of diphenylcyclopropenone on the scalp. The study patch tested 0.01% DPC on the upper back and read results at 6 days. General study findings and limits: Controls had significantly fewer large CDR3 similarity clusters than were formed by expanded TCRs.

The library put unique molecular identifiers onto individual cDNA molecules. TCRdb re-called the RACE reads with MiXCR, one entry per CDR3 protein. In the table there are 350,000 to 450,000 distinct CDR3 sequences, 5% to 6.5% of which are singletons. The time point denotes: pre-sensitization, week 0. Indicated treatment: therapeutic diphenylcyclopropenone sensitization with weekly scalp DPC. The CDR3 has 13 amino acids. Per the germline V gene, CDR1 is WNHNN and CDR2 is SYGVQD (reference sequence). With 8 bases removed from V and 3 bases from J, the gap between germline ends came to 13 bases. This clonotype has ten or more counts. The antigen remains unidentified.

This chain connects TRBV10-1 to TRBJ1-1; the D is unclear. Sequenced material: whole blood, taken in connection with sensitization to the hapten diphenylcyclopropenone (DPC). The clonotype originates from a woman aged 50 to 60 with alopecia areata. Some clones in this sample may be carry-over from other donors' samples. The CDR3 here is CASRQTRDTEAFF. In DNA, the CDR3 is TGCGCCAGCCGCCAGACTCGGGACACTGAAGCTTTCTTT.